In this sample, the clone carrying this T cell receptor (beta chain) turned up many times. The antigen remains undetermined. This entry belongs to a study of T cell repertoires in cytomegalovirus infection. General study results and limits: HLA-C-restricted CMV clonotypes gave the most frequent clonotype in two of eight donors.

Germline V gene sequence: CDR1 SGHVS, CDR2 FQNEAQ. Trimming removed 2 bases at V and 7 bases at J, with 23 bases between. The CDR3 runs 17 residues. TCRdb ran MiXCR on the reads and lists one entry per CDR3 protein. This table holds about 680,000 distinct CDR3 sequences, 20% to 25% found once. The rearrangement uses TRBV7-8 and TRBJ1-1; tentative D call: TRBD1 (6 bases). Sequenced material: CD8+ T cells from PBMCs. The receptor's source is a human donor in good health (CMV status not recorded). Some clones in this sample may be carry-over from other donors' samples. CDR3 nucleotides: TGTGCCAGCAGCTTAAGGGGGGGGTCGCGCGGGGCCCTTGAAGCTTTCTTT. Its translation: CASSLRGGSRGALEAFF.